Sequencing of this T cell receptor (beta chain) was carried out in a study of cytomegalovirus exposure and HLA in healthy donors. Study overall: Early released data comprised some 91 million unique TCRs from HLA-typed donors.

On this clone: What it recognizes is unknown. One end of the junction varies from germline; a read error may be responsible.

Both 60 Vbeta primers and 13 Jbeta primers went into the PCR. Assay used: immunoSEQ multiplex PCR; TCRdb lists only in-frame clones, some missing. The sample shows roughly 100,000 clones, 75% to 85% of them seen only once. Study-wide results and caveats: As was reported, the classifier diagnosed cytomegalovirus status with high specificity and sensitivity. Across all donors, roughly uniform sequencing depth was an assumption of the presence/absence analyses.

All the people who gave samples were healthy bone marrow donors. The CDR3 sequence is 15 residues long. Germline V CDR1 and CDR2: SGHVS, FNYEAQ. Sequenced input: PBMCs. V gene TRBV7-6 combines with J gene TRBJ2-3, with TRBD2 matching 13 bases. The source of this sequence is a man younger than 40 in good health and CMV-seronegative. The CDR3 bases are TGTGCCAGCAGCCTAGCCGGGACTAGCGGGGTGGCGCAGTATTTT. Translated: CASSLAGTSGVAQYF.